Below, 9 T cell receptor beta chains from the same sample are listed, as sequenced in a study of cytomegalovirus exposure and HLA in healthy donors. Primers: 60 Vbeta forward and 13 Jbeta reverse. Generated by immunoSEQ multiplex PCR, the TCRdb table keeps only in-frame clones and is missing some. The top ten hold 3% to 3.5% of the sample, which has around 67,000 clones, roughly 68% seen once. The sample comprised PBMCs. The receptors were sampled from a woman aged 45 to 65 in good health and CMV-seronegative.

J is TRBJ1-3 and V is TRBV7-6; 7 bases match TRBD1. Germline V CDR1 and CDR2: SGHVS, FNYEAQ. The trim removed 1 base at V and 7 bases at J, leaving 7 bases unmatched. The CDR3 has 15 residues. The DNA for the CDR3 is TGTGCCAGCAGCTTAGGGGACAGACTAACGAACACCATATATTTT. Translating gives CASSLGDRLTNTIYF.

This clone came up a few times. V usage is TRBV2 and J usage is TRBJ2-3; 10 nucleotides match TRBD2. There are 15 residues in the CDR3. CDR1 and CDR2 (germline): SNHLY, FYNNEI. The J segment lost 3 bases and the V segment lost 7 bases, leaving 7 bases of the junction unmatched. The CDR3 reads CASKASGSVTDTQYF. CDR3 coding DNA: TGTGCCAGCAAGGCTAGCGGGAGCGTTACAGATACGCAGTATTTT.

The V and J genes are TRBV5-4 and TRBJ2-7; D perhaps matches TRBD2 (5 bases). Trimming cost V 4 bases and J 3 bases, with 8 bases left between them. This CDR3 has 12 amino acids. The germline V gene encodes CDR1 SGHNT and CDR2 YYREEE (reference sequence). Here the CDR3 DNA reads TGTGCCAGCAGCCCGGGAAACTACGAGCAGTACTTC. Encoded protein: CASSPGNYEQYF.

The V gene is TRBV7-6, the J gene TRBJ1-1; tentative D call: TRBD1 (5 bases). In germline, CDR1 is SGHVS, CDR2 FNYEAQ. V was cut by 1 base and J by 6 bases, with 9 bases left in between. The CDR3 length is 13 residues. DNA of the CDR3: TGTGCCAGCAGCTTAGGCAGGGAAGCTGAAGCTTTCTTT. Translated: CASSLGREAEAFF.

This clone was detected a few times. Here the CDR3 reads CASSTGAGAGTQYF. The CDR3 nucleotides are TGTGCCAGTAGTACCGGAGCGGGAGCGGGGACCCAGTACTTC. J is TRBJ2-5 and V is TRBV19; 8 positions agree with TRBD2. In germline, CDR1 is LNHDA, CDR2 SQIVND (reference sequence). V gave up 4 bases and J gave up 7 bases; unmatched junction bases: 8. The CDR3 consists of 14 residues.

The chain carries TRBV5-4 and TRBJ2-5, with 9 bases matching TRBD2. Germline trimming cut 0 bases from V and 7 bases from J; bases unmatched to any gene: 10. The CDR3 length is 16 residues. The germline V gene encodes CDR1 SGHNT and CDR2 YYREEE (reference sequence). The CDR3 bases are TGTGCCAGCAGCTTGGGGGGTAGCGGGGGAGGGAGGACCCAGTACTTC. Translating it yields CASSLGGSGGGRTQYF.

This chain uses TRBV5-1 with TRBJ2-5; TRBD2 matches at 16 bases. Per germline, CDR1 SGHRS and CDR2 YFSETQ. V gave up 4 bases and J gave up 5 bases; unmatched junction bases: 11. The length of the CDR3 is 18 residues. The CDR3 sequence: CASSPGLAGGPQGETQYF. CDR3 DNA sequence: TGCGCCAGCAGCCCGGGACTAGCGGGAGGGCCGCAGGGGGAGACCCAGTACTTC.

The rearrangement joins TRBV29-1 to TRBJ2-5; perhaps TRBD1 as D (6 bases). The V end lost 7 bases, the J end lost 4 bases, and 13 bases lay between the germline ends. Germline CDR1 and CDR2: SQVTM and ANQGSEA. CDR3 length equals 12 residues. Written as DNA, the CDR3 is TGCAGCGCCGAACAGGGATCAGAGACCCAGTACTTC. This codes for CSAEQGSETQYF.

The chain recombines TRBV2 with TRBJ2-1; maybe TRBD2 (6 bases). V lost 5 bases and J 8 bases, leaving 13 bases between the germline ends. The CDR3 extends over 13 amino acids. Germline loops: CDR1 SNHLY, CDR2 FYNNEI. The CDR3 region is CASSFAREYEQFF. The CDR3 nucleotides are TGTGCCAGCAGTTTTGCTCGGGAGTATGAGCAGTTCTTC.